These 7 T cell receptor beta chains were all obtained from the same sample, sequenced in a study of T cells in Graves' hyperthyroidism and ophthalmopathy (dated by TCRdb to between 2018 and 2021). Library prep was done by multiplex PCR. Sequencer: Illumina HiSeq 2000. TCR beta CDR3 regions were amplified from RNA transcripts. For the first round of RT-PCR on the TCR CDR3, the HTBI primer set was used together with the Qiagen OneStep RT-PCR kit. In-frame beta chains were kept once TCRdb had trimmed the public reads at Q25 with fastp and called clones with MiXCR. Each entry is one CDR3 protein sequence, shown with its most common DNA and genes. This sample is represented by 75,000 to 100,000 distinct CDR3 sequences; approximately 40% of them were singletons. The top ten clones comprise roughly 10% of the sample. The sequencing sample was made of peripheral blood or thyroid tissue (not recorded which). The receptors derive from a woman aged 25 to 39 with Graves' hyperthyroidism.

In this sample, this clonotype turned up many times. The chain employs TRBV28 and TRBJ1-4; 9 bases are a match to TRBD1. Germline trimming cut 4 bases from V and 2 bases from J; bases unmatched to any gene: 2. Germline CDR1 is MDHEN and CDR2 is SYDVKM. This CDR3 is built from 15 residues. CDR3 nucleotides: TGTGCCAGCAGTTACAGGGGGCTCACTAATGAAAAACTGTTTTTT. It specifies CASSYRGLTNEKLFF.

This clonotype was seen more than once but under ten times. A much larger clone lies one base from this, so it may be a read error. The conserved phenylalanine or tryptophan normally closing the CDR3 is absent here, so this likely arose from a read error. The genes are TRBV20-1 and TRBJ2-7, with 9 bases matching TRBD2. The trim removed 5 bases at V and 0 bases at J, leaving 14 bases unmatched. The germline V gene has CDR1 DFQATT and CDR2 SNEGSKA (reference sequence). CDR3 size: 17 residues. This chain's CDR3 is CSALSLTSGGTSYEQYS. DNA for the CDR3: TGCAGTGCTCTCTCTCTGACTAGCGGAGGGACCTCCTACGAGCAGTACTCC.

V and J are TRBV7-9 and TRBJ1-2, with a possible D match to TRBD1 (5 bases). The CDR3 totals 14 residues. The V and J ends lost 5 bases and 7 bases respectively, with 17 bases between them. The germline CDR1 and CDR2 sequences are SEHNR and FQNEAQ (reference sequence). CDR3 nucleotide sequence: TGTGCCAGCAGCCCCCCGCCGGGGCAGGGTGGCTACACCTTC. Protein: CASSPPPGQGGYTF.

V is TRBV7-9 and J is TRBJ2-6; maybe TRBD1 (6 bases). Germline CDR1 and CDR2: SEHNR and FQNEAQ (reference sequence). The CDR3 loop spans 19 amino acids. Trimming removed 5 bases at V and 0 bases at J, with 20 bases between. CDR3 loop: CASSQQDRISRSGANVLTF. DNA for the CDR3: TGTGCCAGCAGCCAACAAGACAGGATTTCCCGCTCTGGGGCCAACGTCCTGACTTTC.

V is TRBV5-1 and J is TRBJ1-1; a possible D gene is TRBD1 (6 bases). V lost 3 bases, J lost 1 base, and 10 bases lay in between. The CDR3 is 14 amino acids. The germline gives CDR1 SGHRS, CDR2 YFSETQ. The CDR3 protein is CASSSGTRNTEAFF. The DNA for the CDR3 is TGCGCCAGCAGCTCCGGGACAAGGAACACTGAAGCTTTCTTT.

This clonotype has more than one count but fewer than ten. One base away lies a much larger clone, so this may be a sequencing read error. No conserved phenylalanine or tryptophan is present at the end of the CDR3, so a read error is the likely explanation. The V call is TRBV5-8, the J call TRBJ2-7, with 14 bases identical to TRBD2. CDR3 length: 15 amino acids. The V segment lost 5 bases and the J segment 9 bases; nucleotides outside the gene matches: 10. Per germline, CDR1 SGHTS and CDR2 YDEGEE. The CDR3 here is CASRSPGLAGAGQYL. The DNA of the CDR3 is TGTGCCAGCAGAAGCCCGGGACTAGCGGGAGCTGGGCAGTACCTC.

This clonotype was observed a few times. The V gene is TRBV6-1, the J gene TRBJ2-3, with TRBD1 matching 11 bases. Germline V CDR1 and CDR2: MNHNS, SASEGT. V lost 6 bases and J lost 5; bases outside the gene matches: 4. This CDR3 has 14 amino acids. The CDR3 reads CASSGQGARDTQYF. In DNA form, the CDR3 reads TGTGCCAGCAGCGGACAGGGGGCGAGAGATACGCAGTATTTT.